The 27 T cell receptor beta chains given below trace back to one sample, sequenced in a study of relationships among human T cell subsets (TCRdb year 2010). Library construction relied on multiplex PCR. The sequencer was a 454 GS FLX. Semiquantitative ARM-PCR was used to amplify the TCR alpha and beta CDR3 regions from mRNA. In ARM-PCR, tagged nested gene-specific primers were used first, and communal superprimers then performed exponential amplification. In TCRdb, the public reads were trimmed at Q25 with fastp and aligned with MiXCR, with productive beta chains retained. Rows with a matching CDR3 protein are joined into one entry that keeps the most common DNA and genes. The sample data list roughly 7,000 distinct CDR3 sequences, and almost 70% of these were observed just once. 40% to 65% of the sample goes to the ten largest clones. Naive plus transitional T cells were isolated with anti-CD45RA microbeads from pooled isolated CD4+ and CD8+ T cells.

The sequenced material came from naive and transitional (CD45RA+) T cells sorted from blood. According to the study, the label for this sample's cell subset or site signals: CD45RA+ naive plus transitional T cells (Tn+t). The source is a man between 40 and 49 years old in good health.

This clonotype is a singleton in its sample. This rearrangement joins TRBV10-3 to TRBJ2-1, with 9 bases identical to TRBD1. Germline V CDR1 and CDR2: ENHRY, SYGVKD. The length of the CDR3 is 14 residues. V was pared by 6 bases and J by 2 bases, with 2 bases of the junction left unmatched. This CDR3 is CAIRGQGPYNEQFF. The CDR3 DNA sequence: TGTGCCATCAGGGGACAGGGCCCCTACAATGAGCAGTTCTTC.

This clonotype has just one count. V and J are TRBV6-5 and TRBJ1-5, with TRBD1 matching 11 bases. With 6 bases clipped from V and 7 bases from J, the junction kept 5 bases outside the gene matches. The germline V gene encodes CDR1 MNHEY and CDR2 SVGAGI. The length of the CDR3 is 14 residues. In nucleotides, the CDR3 is TGTGCCAGCAGCCAGTGGACAGGGGGCCAGCCCCAGCATTTT. It encodes CASSQWTGGQPQHF.

This clonotype was seen a handful of times. The V call is TRBV13, the J call TRBJ2-4, with a weak D call TRBD2 (6 bases). Trimming took off 2 bases at V and 6 bases at J, with 11 bases between the two ends. This CDR3 is 14 amino acids long. CDR1 is PRHDT and CDR2 is FYEKMQ in the germline V gene (reference sequence). CDR3 nucleotide sequence: TGTGCCAGCAGCTTAAGGCAGGGAGGAAACATTCAGTACTTC. It is translated as CASSLRQGGNIQYF.

The V and J genes are TRBV20-1 and TRBJ2-3, with 7 bases fitting TRBD1. Germline-derived CDR1 and CDR2 are DFQATT and SNEGSKA (reference sequence). After removal of 6 bases from V and 3 bases from J, the junction contained 12 bases not matched to a gene. The CDR3 is made up of 15 amino acids. The CDR3 loop is CSAEEKGASTDTQYF. DNA of the CDR3: TGCAGTGCCGAAGAGAAGGGGGCGAGTACAGATACGCAGTATTTT.

The chain employs TRBV10-2 and TRBJ2-5; 9 nucleotides match TRBD1. CDR1 is WSHSY and CDR2 is SAAADI in the germline V gene. The V gene end was trimmed by 5 bases and the J gene end by 4 bases; junction bases not matched to a gene: 5. The CDR3 is 14 amino acids. Here the CDR3 reads CASSRQGVGETQYF. The CDR3 bases are TGCGCCAGCAGTAGACAGGGGGTTGGAGAGACCCAGTACTTC.

CDR3 residues: CASNTGTTNYGYTF. For the CDR3, the DNA is TGCGCCAGCAACACCGGGACAACGAACTATGGCTACACCTTC. The V and J genes are TRBV5-1 and TRBJ1-2, with D possibly TRBD1 on 6 matching bases. Trimming left V 6 bases short and J 2 bases short, with 14 bases between. This CDR3 spans 14 amino acids. Germline lookup yields CDR1 SGHRS and CDR2 YFSETQ.

The chain joins TRBV6-2 or TRBV6-3 to TRBJ2-7, with D unclear. The germline V gene encodes CDR1 MNHEY and CDR2 SVGEGT. Trimming removed 2 bases from V and 6 bases from J, with 14 bases in between. The CDR3 has 14 residues. CDR3 region: CASSYTTSLGEQYF. CDR3 coding DNA: TGTGCCAGCAGTTACACGACGTCGCTAGGCGAGCAGTACTTC.

The rearrangement joins TRBV2 to TRBJ2-1, with D maybe TRBD1 (5 bases). Germline values: CDR1 SNHLY, CDR2 FYNNEI. The CDR3 covers 13 residues. The V gene lost 7 bases and the J gene lost 4 bases, with 11 bases spanning the gap. The CDR3 loop is CASTLQGYNEQFF. The CDR3 coding sequence is TGTGCCAGCACCCTGCAGGGTTACAATGAGCAGTTCTTC.

The V gene is TRBV28, the J gene TRBJ2-7; TRBD2 agrees at 10 bases. V was pared by 5 bases and J by 4 bases, with 5 bases of the junction left unmatched. This CDR3 is built from 14 residues. CDR1 is MDHEN and CDR2 is SYDVKM in the germline V gene. The CDR3 reads CASSVAGGGYEQYF. As DNA, the CDR3 is TGTGCCAGCAGTGTAGCGGGAGGAGGTTACGAGCAGTACTTC.

The V gene is TRBV7-4, the J gene TRBJ2-7; 9 bases agree with TRBD2. The CDR3 sequence is 16 residues long. With 1 base clipped from V and 3 bases from J, the junction kept 7 bases outside the gene matches. CDR1 and CDR2 from the germline V gene are SGHVT and SQSDAQ. This CDR3 is CASSLGGVAGVYEQYF. The DNA for the CDR3 is TGTGCCAGCAGCTTAGGGGGGGTAGCGGGAGTCTACGAGCAGTACTTC.

In its sample, this clonotype was seen once. The rearrangement uses TRBV20-1 and TRBJ1-1; D possibly corresponds to TRBD1 (6 bases). Germline-derived CDR1 and CDR2 are DFQATT and SNEGSKA (reference sequence). Trimming took off 0 bases at V and 4 bases at J, with 9 bases between the two ends. The CDR3 has 13 residues. CDR3: CSAREKGGTEAFF. CDR3 nucleotides: TGCAGTGCTAGAGAGAAGGGGGGCACTGAAGCTTTCTTT.

The chain joins TRBV28 to TRBJ1-2; the D is unclear. Trimming shortened V by 10 bases and J by 7 bases, and 16 bases separated the two germline ends. CDR1 and CDR2 from the germline V gene are MDHEN and SYDVKM. The CDR3 length is 12 residues. In DNA form, the CDR3 reads TGTGCCACCTACACGGTCGTTCGTGGCTACACCTTC. Protein: CATYTVVRGYTF.

This CDR3 reads CAAAGTMNTGELFF. For the CDR3, the DNA is TGTGCCGCCGCCGGGACAATGAACACCGGGGAGCTGTTTTTT. This rearrangement joins TRBV6-2 or TRBV6-3 to TRBJ2-2; the D gene is possibly TRBD1 (6 bases). With 11 bases removed from V and 1 base from J, the gap between germline ends came to 14 bases. Germline V gene data show CDR1 as MNHEY and CDR2 as SVGEGT. This CDR3 has 14 residues.

The chain is built from TRBV29-1 and TRBJ1-1; D uncertain. The CDR3 consists of 14 residues. CDR1 SQVTM and CDR2 ANQGSEA come from the germline V gene. V was pared by 7 bases and J by 0 bases, with 15 bases between. Written as DNA, the CDR3 is TGCAGCGCGCGGGGAGATTGGGTGAACACTGAAGCTTTCTTT. Protein: CSARGDWVNTEAFF.

V usage is TRBV19 and J usage is TRBJ2-5; the D gene is possibly TRBD2 (5 bases). The CDR3 length is 14 residues. CDR1 LNHDA and CDR2 SQIVND come from the germline V gene (reference sequence). Trimming removed 3 bases at V and 0 bases at J, with 8 bases between. The DNA of the CDR3 is TGTGCCAGTAGTATCTCCGGGGACCAAGAGACCCAGTACTTC. It codes for CASSISGDQETQYF. Combining the CDR3 with reference TRBV19 and TRBJ2-5 gives the whole variable domain DGGITQSPKYLFRKEGQNVTLSCEQNLNHDAMYWYRQDPGQGLRLIYYSQIVNDFQKGDIAEGYSVSREKKESFPLTVTSAQKNPTAFYLCASSISGDQETQYFGPGTRLLVL.

The V call is TRBV11-2, the J call TRBJ2-3; 9 positions match TRBD2. The CDR3 is 15 amino acids. Germline V CDR1 and CDR2: SGHAT, FQNNGV. Germline trimming cut 5 bases from V and 3 bases from J; bases unmatched to any gene: 6. The CDR3 spells CASSTYSGSTDTQYF. The CDR3 DNA reads TGTGCCAGCAGCACCTATAGCGGGAGTACAGATACGCAGTATTTT.

This clonotype is hyperexpanded (1% or more). The chain has TRBV6-6 and TRBJ2-3; 10 bases line up with TRBD2. The germline CDR1 and CDR2 sequences are MNHNY and SVGAGI (reference sequence). CDR3 length: 14 amino acids. V lost 6 bases and J lost 3; bases outside the gene matches: 3. This chain's CDR3 is CASRLAGGTDTQYF. The CDR3 DNA reads TGTGCCAGCAGATTAGCGGGGGGAACAGATACGCAGTATTTT.

In its sample, this clonotype was seen a few times. CDR3: CASSFETGGKIGTGELFF. CDR3 nucleotide sequence: TGTGCCAGCAGCTTCGAGACAGGGGGCAAAATTGGGACCGGGGAGCTGTTTTTT. This chain connects TRBV13 to TRBJ2-2, with 10 bases matching TRBD1. From germline, CDR1 is PRHDT and CDR2 FYEKMQ (reference sequence). The CDR3 runs to 18 residues. Trimming at V came to 3 bases and at J to 5 bases, leaving 12 bases not matched to a gene.

The CDR3 sequence: CASSLSSVSEAFF. The CDR3 coding sequence is TGTGCCAGCAGCTTATCTTCGGTGAGTGAAGCTTTCTTT. V gene TRBV7-3 combines with J gene TRBJ1-1; D is uncertain. The germline V and J ends were trimmed by 2 bases and 7 bases, with 11 bases remaining between them. The CDR3 is 13 residues long. Germline V lookup: CDR1 SGHTA, CDR2 FQGTGA. Full variable domain (outside the CDR3, taken from reference TRBV7-3 and TRBJ1-1): GAGVSQTPSNKVTEKGKYVELRCDPISGHTALYWYRQSLGQGPEFLIYFQGTGAADDSGLPNDRFFAVRPEGSVSTLKIQRTERGDSAVYLCASSLSSVSEAFFGQGTRLTVV.

V usage is TRBV5-1 and J usage is TRBJ2-1, with TRBD2 matching over 7 bases. This CDR3 spans 16 amino acids. Germline CDR1 SGHRS, CDR2 YFSETQ. With 0 bases clipped from V and 4 bases from J, the junction kept 7 bases outside the gene matches. This chain's CDR3 is CASSLAGSGGYNEQFF. In nucleotides, the CDR3 is TGCGCCAGCAGCTTGGCCGGGTCGGGAGGATACAATGAGCAGTTCTTC.

Details on this clonotype: This may be a read error: a much more frequent sequence differs by one nucleotide. Here the CDR3 DNA reads TGCAGCCGGGACTCAAGCCCCTACAATGAGCAGTTCTTC. Translated: CSRDSSPYNEQFF. J is TRBJ2-1 and V is TRBV20-1; a possible D gene is TRBD2 (6 bases). Germline V gives CDR1 DFQATT, CDR2 SNEGSKA (reference sequence). The CDR3 consists of 13 residues.

The table lists this clonotype with a few counts. This chain links TRBV2 with TRBJ2-3; tentative D call: TRBD1 (5 bases). CDR1 and CDR2 from the germline V gene are SNHLY and FYNNEI. The CDR3 spans 15 residues. Trimming cost V 2 bases and J 0 bases, with 9 bases left between them. CDR3 coding DNA: TGTGCCAGCAGTGAAACAGGCTCTAGCACAGATACGCAGTATTTT. This sequence encodes CASSETGSSTDTQYF.

The V gene is TRBV13, the J gene TRBJ2-7; TRBD2 agrees at 9 bases. V lost 5 bases to trimming and J lost 0 bases; unmatched junction nucleotides: 14. This CDR3 comprises 18 residues. Germline values: CDR1 PRHDT, CDR2 FYEKMQ (reference sequence). The CDR3 spells CASSPRGGRTSASYEQYF. CDR3 sequence (DNA): TGTGCCAGCAGCCCCCGGGGTGGGAGGACTAGCGCCTCCTACGAGCAGTACTTC.

The chain links TRBV7-9 to TRBJ1-1; D might be TRBD1 (6 bases). Germline loops: CDR1 SEHNR, CDR2 FQNEAQ (reference sequence). The CDR3 runs 15 residues. Trimming left V 2 bases short and J 0 bases short, with 10 bases between. For the CDR3, the DNA is TGTGCCAGCAGCTTAAGTAGGACAGTGAACACTGAAGCTTTCTTT. This encodes CASSLSRTVNTEAFF.

The V gene is TRBV12-3 or TRBV12-4, the J gene TRBJ2-5; 9 bases match TRBD1. This CDR3 has 18 residues. V dropped 6 bases and J dropped 4; count of bases not matched to a gene: 18. DNA of the CDR3: TGTGCCAGCAGCTATTACGCGATTGGGACAGGGAGACGAGAGACCCAGTACTTC. Translation: CASSYYAIGTGRRETQYF.

This clonotype was counted between two and nine times. The V call is TRBV24-1, the J call TRBJ2-3; D assignment may be TRBD1 or TRBD2 (6 bases each). The CDR3 has 14 residues. Germline CDR1 reads KGHDR; CDR2 reads SFDVKD. Trimming removed 9 bases from V and 1 base from J, with 13 bases in between. The DNA for the CDR3 is TGTGCCACCGGAGGGGGTGGAGGCACAGATACGCAGTATTTT. Its protein product is CATGGGGGTDTQYF.

This chain uses TRBV4-2 with TRBJ2-5; D possibly corresponds to TRBD2 (6 bases). This CDR3 is built from 17 residues. Germline CDR1 and CDR2: LGHNA and YNFKEQ. Trimming cost V 4 bases and J 2 bases, with 20 bases left between them. CDR3: CASSREGGIWGQETQYF. CDR3 DNA sequence: TGTGCCAGCAGCCGAGAGGGCGGGATCTGGGGACAAGAGACCCAGTACTTC.